This T cell receptor beta chain appears in the sequencing data of a study of PD-L1 blockade in urothelial cancer (dated by TCRdb to 2016 to 2017). Study-wide context: All patients started therapy in the mid-2010s and received atezolizumab 1,200 mg intravenously every 3 weeks. Pretreatment blood TCR-seq was available for twenty-nine patients, at least one posttreatment blood collection was obtained for approximately 25 patients, and tumor TCR-seq was available for approximately 25 patients. Blood samples were analyzed at two time points: 3 weeks after treatment start (second dose) and 6 weeks after treatment start. Pretreatment tumor samples, along with matched peripheral blood serially collected before and after atezolizumab treatment, were subjected to TCR sequencing. An ECOG performance status of 0 or 1 was recorded for the patients, and 0 to 3 prior chemotherapy regimens had been received by the patients. Durable clinical benefit was defined as progression-free survival longer than 6 months, and TCR features were also tested against progression-free and overall survival. Somatic, immune and clinical correlates of response to PD-L1 blockade with atezolizumab in urothelial cancer were the focus of an exploratory multi-omic analysis. Blood samples gave median yields of around 150,000 T cells and over 80,000 unique TCRs, along with a median clonality of approximately 0.084. In the same patients who had TCR sequencing, pretreatment tumors also underwent whole exome sequencing and RNA sequencing. Durable clinical benefit was achieved by nine patients and was not achieved by 20 patients. About nine tenths of the roughly 29 patients were identified as males with urothelial cancer of bladder origin, and a prior smoking history was reported by 18 of 29 patients.

The paper's findings and limits, for the study overall: At 3 weeks after the start of treatment, tumor-associated TCR clones in peripheral blood had expanded more in patients with durable benefit (n of about 22, p = 0.022). A pretreatment peripheral blood TCR clonality below the median was linked to improved progression-free and overall survival. Because the sample size was small (n of about 29) and many exploratory analyses were performed, the results are intended to be hypothesis-generating.

The CDR3 measures 16 amino acids from cysteine to phenylalanine. The only DNA kept is the CDR3, 48 bases in frame from the first base. V is cut by 1 base and J by 8 bases, and the space between the germline ends is 17 bases. CDR1 LGHNA and CDR2 YSLEER are derived from the germline V gene. To estimate absolute template abundance from read counts, synthetic TCR analog templates were spiked into each PCR. TCRbeta CDR3 regions were amplified from genomic DNA with bias-controlled V and J gene primers using the immunoSEQ assay. Rearranged TCRbeta segments were sequenced at approximately 20X coverage. Under the source paper's analysis protocol: Clustering was used to correct sequencing errors, and CDR3s were annotated against IMGT so that V, D and J genes could be assigned. Only productive TCRbeta rearrangements were used in downstream analyses, excluding out-of-frame or stop-codon sequences. Clonality was calculated as one minus the Shannon entropy normalized by the log of the number of unique productive sequences. Fisher's exact test with Benjamini-Hochberg correction, at a threshold of adjusted p below 0.01, was used to find clones that differed between time points or between blood and tumor. TCRdb retrieved this table from immuneACCESS and kept in-frame rearrangements only. Not all clones are present; in checked studies, unresolved V genes account for under half, and no reason is known for the remainder. V, J and clone size were drawn from that table, and D and trimming were deduced from the DNA. The sample contains some 50,000 clones, around 90% of them found a single time. Jointly, the top ten make up 14% to 15% of the sample.

Read against the paper, the sample's time point label means: pretreatment peripheral blood. A cohort of about 30 patients with locally advanced or metastatic urothelial carcinoma, treated at Memorial Sloan Kettering on a trial protocol, was included. Peripheral blood mononuclear cells were collected pretreatment and during treatment, with between 1 and 8 total time points obtained per patient. The Qiagen DNeasy Blood extraction kit was used to purify genomic DNA from total PBMCs and tumor samples. PBMCs were collected pretreatment and during treatment, and were isolated and stored as previously described. Comment on this clone: Its antigen is currently not known. No base-level quality is on record; no much larger clone is a single base apart.

Sequencing was performed on PBMCs, taken around atezolizumab (anti-PD-L1) treatment. This TCR was recovered from a woman in her fifties or sixties with urothelial cancer. Recombination joined TRBV4-3 with TRBJ1-4; the D gene is perhaps TRBD1, from 6 matching bases. The sequence in DNA is TGCGCCAGCAGCCAAGCAAGGGTGGGGGCTGAAGAAAAACTGTTTTTT. Its product reads: CASSQARVGAEEKLFF.